One and the same sample provided the 28 T cell receptor beta chains below, sequenced in a study of T-cell memory formation after mild COVID-19. TCRdb fed the 5' RACE reads into MiXCR, producing one record per CDR3 protein. The table records 240,000 or so distinct CDR3 sequences, around 10% of them present only once. Specimen: PBMCs or a T cell subset sorted from them (not recorded which). These TCRs come from a man aged 18 to 35 who had mild COVID-19 (a few samples of this study predate the infection). Cell type and time point are not known.

This clonotype has just a few counts. The chain recombines TRBV5-6 with TRBJ2-3; 9 bases align to TRBD2. Germline assignment: CDR1 SGHDT and CDR2 YYEEEE. V lost 2 bases and J lost 8; bases outside the gene matches: 12. This CDR3 is 16 amino acids long. The CDR3 reads CASSFGGGAFRGTQYF. The CDR3 DNA reads TGTGCCAGCAGCTTTGGCGGGGGGGCCTTCCGAGGTACGCAGTATTTT. The full variable domain, completed using reference TRBV5-6 and TRBJ2-3, is DAGVTQSPTHLIKTRGQQVTLRCSPKSGHDTVSWYQQALGQGPQFIFQYYEEEERQRGNFPDRFSGHQFPNYSSELNVNALLLGDSALYLCASSFGGGAFRGTQYFGPGTRLTVL.

The sample holds many counts of this clonotype. The chain is built from TRBV24-1 and TRBJ2-5; 11 bases are shared with TRBD1. Germline V gene lookup returns CDR1 KGHDR and CDR2 SFDVKD. CDR3 length: 16 amino acids. Trimming at V came to 7 bases and at J to 1 base, leaving 7 bases not matched to a gene. This CDR3 is CATSTTGQGVQETQYF. The CDR3 nucleotides are TGTGCCACCAGCACAACGGGACAGGGGGTCCAAGAGACCCAGTACTTC.

V is TRBV7-2 and J is TRBJ2-2; D perhaps matches TRBD2 (6 bases). V was clipped by 7 bases and J by 1 base, with 10 bases between them. Germline values: CDR1 SGHTA, CDR2 FQGNSA. This CDR3 is built from 14 residues. The CDR3 is CASILTRNTGELFF. CDR3 coding DNA: TGTGCCAGCATCCTGACTAGGAACACCGGGGAGCTGTTTTTT.

CDR3 loop: CASSHWTAGNTEAFF. The CDR3 DNA reads TGTGCCAGCAGCCATTGGACTGCTGGGAACACTGAAGCTTTCTTT. The chain is built from TRBV4-2 and TRBJ1-1; D not resolved. From germline, CDR1 is LGHNA and CDR2 YNFKEQ. CDR3 length equals 15 residues. V lost 3 bases and J 1 base, leaving 12 bases between the germline ends.

V and J are TRBV5-6 and TRBJ2-7, with 9 bases identical to TRBD1. Trimming cost V 3 bases and J 7 bases; bases outside gene matches: 5. The CDR3 extends over 13 amino acids. CDR1 and CDR2 (germline): SGHDT, YYEEEE. CDR3 sequence: CASSYGQGREQYV. CDR3 in DNA: TGTGCCAGCAGCTATGGACAGGGGAGAGAGCAGTACGTC.

The chain couples TRBV5-5 to TRBJ1-5, with 7 bases fitting TRBD1. CDR1 is SGHKS and CDR2 is YYEKEE in the germline V gene (reference sequence). CDR3 length: 14 amino acids. V gave up 4 bases and J gave up 7 bases; unmatched junction bases: 8. CDR3 DNA sequence: TGTGCCAGCAGCCCTTCCGGAGGGGGCCAGCCCCAGCATTTT. This sequence encodes CASSPSGGGQPQHF.

The rearrangement joins TRBV14 to TRBJ1-6; D gene ambiguous. Trimming took off 4 bases at V and 6 bases at J, with 13 bases between the two ends. Germline V gives CDR1 SGHDN, CDR2 FVKESK. The CDR3 extends over 15 amino acids. As DNA, the CDR3 is TGTGCCAGCAGCCCTCGGGAACAGAGTAATTCACCCCTCCACTTT. Translated: CASSPREQSNSPLHF.

The chain carries TRBV4-1 and TRBJ2-1, with TRBD2 identical over 7 bases. After removal of 3 bases from V and 3 bases from J, the junction contained 8 bases not matched to a gene. The CDR3 covers 16 residues. The V gene's germline CDR1 is MGHRA and CDR2 YSYEKL. The CDR3: CASSQPGTTIYNEQFF. CDR3 nucleotides: TGCGCCAGCAGCCAGCCCGGGACTACTATCTACAATGAGCAGTTCTTC.

This clonotype was counted at least ten times. The genes are TRBV7-8 and TRBJ2-3; 7 positions match TRBD2. Germline trimming cut 5 bases from V and 1 base from J; bases unmatched to any gene: 3. The germline gives CDR1 SGHVS, CDR2 FQNEAQ. The CDR3 loop spans 14 amino acids. The CDR3 spells CASSARGGTDTQYF. CDR3 bases: TGTGCCAGCAGCGCCCGGGGGGGCACAGATACGCAGTATTTT.

By share, this clonotype counts as medium-sized. The chain is built from TRBV5-1 and TRBJ2-2; 9 positions agree with TRBD1. With 2 bases clipped from V and 8 bases from J, the junction kept 7 bases outside the gene matches. Germline CDR1 and CDR2: SGHRS and YFSETQ. This CDR3 spans 15 amino acids. This CDR3 is CASSFRTGATGELFF. CDR3 sequence (DNA): TGCGCCAGCAGCTTCCGGACAGGGGCGACTGGGGAGCTGTTTTTT.

This sequence joins TRBV7-2 and TRBJ2-3, with 12 bases identical to TRBD2. This CDR3 is built from 16 residues. Germline V gene data show CDR1 as SGHTA and CDR2 as FQGNSA. Unmatched junction bases numbered 8, after V lost 4 bases and J lost 6 bases. In DNA form, the CDR3 reads TGTGCCAGCAGCTCCCGGCTAGCGGGGGGGCGTGATACGCAGTATTTT. It specifies CASSSRLAGGRDTQYF. Using reference TRBV7-2 and TRBJ2-3 for the parts outside the CDR3, the full variable domain is GAGVSQSPSNKVTEKGKDVELRCDPISGHTALYWYRQSLGQGLEFLIYFQGNSAPDKSGLPSDRFSAERTGGSVSTLTIQRTQQEDSAVYLCASSSRLAGGRDTQYFGPGTRLTVL.

This clonotype showed up just a few times. The chain carries TRBV7-9 and TRBJ2-3, with D uncertain. The CDR3 sequence is 13 residues long. CDR1 is SEHNR and CDR2 is FQNEAQ in the germline V gene (reference sequence). Trimming took off 1 base at V and 3 bases at J, with 5 bases between the two ends. Here the CDR3 reads CASSLVTTDTQYF. CDR3 sequence (DNA): TGTGCCAGCAGCTTAGTGACAACAGATACGCAGTATTTT.

The chain carries TRBV6-5 and TRBJ1-1; 7 bases map to TRBD1. J lost 6 bases, V lost 2 bases, and 3 bases had no gene match. The CDR3 loop spans 13 amino acids. Germline V gene data show CDR1 as MNHEY and CDR2 as SVGAGI. CDR3 in amino acids: CASSYQGDAEAFF. The CDR3 nucleotides are TGTGCCAGCAGTTACCAGGGGGACGCTGAAGCTTTCTTT.

In this sample, this clonotype turned up a few times. The rearrangement joins TRBV4-3 to TRBJ2-7; D is ambiguous. This CDR3 is built from 14 residues. Trimming cost V 1 base and J 2 bases, with 9 bases left between them. CDR1 is LGHNA and CDR2 is YSLEER in the germline V gene. CDR3: CASSQVMGTYEQYF. The CDR3, as DNA: TGCGCCAGCAGCCAAGTCATGGGGACCTACGAGCAGTACTTC.

CDR3 DNA: TGTGCCAGCAGCCAAGACATTAGTGAGCAGTTCTTC. It encodes CASSQDISEQFF. V and J are TRBV4-2 and TRBJ2-1; the D is unclear. V lost 0 bases and J 9 bases, leaving 6 bases between the germline ends. CDR1 LGHNA and CDR2 YNFKEQ come from the germline V gene. The CDR3 contains 12 residues.

The genes are TRBV4-3 and TRBJ1-4, with a possible D match to TRBD1 (5 bases). Per germline, CDR1 LGHNA and CDR2 YSLEER. V was pared by 0 bases and J by 6 bases, with 17 bases between. The CDR3 contains 17 residues. DNA of the CDR3: TGCGCCAGCAGCCAAGAGGGGAGTACAAGGGGAGATGAAAAACTGTTTTTT. Protein product: CASSQEGSTRGDEKLFF.

V is TRBV6-5 and J is TRBJ2-2, with D hard to call. Trimming cost V 2 bases and J 6 bases, with 4 bases left between them. This CDR3 contains 12 residues. In germline, CDR1 is MNHEY, CDR2 SVGAGI. The CDR3 sequence is CASSYTSGELFF. CDR3 nucleotides: TGTGCCAGCAGTTACACGTCCGGGGAGCTGTTTTTT.

This clonotype came up a few times. V usage is TRBV19 and J usage is TRBJ2-1; a weak D match, TRBD2 (5 bases). Trimming removed 7 bases from V and 1 base from J, with 20 bases in between. The CDR3 has 17 amino acids. Germline values: CDR1 LNHDA, CDR2 SQIVND (reference sequence). CDR3 loop: CASMGGLLRGSYNEQFF. Written as DNA, the CDR3 is TGTGCCAGTATGGGCGGTCTTTTGAGAGGGTCCTACAATGAGCAGTTCTTC.

The chain carries TRBV21-1 and TRBJ1-6. TRBV21-1 is marked as a pseudogene. This CDR3 spans 15 amino acids. CDR3 region: CASLEQVGHNSPLHF. DNA for the CDR3: TGTGCCAGCCTCGAACAAGTAGGACATAATTCACCCCTCCACTTT.

A few counts support this clonotype. The chain is built from TRBV25-1 and TRBJ2-5; tentative D call: TRBD2 (6 bases). The CDR3 runs to 12 residues. Germline values: CDR1 MGHDK, CDR2 SYGVNS. The V gene lost 5 bases and the J gene lost 9 bases, with 13 bases spanning the gap. The CDR3, as DNA: TGTGCCAGCAGTTGGGGGGTGGGGGCCCAGTACTTC. As protein: CASSWGVGAQYF.

This clonotype was counted only a few times. The rearrangement uses TRBV10-2 and TRBJ2-3; D is ambiguous. Germline CDR1 WSHSY, CDR2 SAAADI. The CDR3 loop spans 13 amino acids. V was shortened by 4 bases and J by 1 base, with 6 bases between the two germline ends. The CDR3 DNA reads TGCGCCAGCAGTGTGAAGGGCACAGATACGCAGTATTTT. This translates into CASSVKGTDTQYF.

This clonotype qualifies as medium-sized. The chain couples TRBV7-2 to TRBJ2-5, with 13 bases fitting TRBD2. V shed 1 base and J 2 bases; nucleotides not matched to a gene: 4. CDR3 length: 17 residues. Looked up from germline, CDR1 is SGHTA and CDR2 is FQGNSA. The CDR3 region has the DNA TGTGCCAGCAGCTTAGTGGGACTAGCGGGGAATCAAGAGACCCAGTACTTC. It translates to CASSLVGLAGNQETQYF.

J is TRBJ2-1 and V is TRBV9, with 8 bases fitting TRBD2. The CDR3 consists of 14 residues. Germline V gene sequence: CDR1 SGDLS, CDR2 YYNGEE. J was trimmed by 9 bases and V by 4 bases; bases with no gene match: 9. This chain's CDR3 is CASSTTGGLSEQFF. The CDR3 nucleotides are TGTGCCAGCAGCACGACGGGGGGGCTGAGTGAGCAGTTCTTC.

V and J are TRBV7-2 and TRBJ1-5; D gene unclear. The CDR3 covers 13 residues. Per the germline V gene, CDR1 is SGHTA and CDR2 is FQGNSA. The germline V and J ends were trimmed by 3 bases and 4 bases, with 7 bases remaining between them. CDR3 DNA: TGTGCCAGCAGCTTCGGTGAAAATCAGCCCCAGCATTTT. It yields the protein CASSFGENQPQHF.

This clonotype was seen at least ten times. The DNA of the CDR3 is TGTGCCAGCAGCTTAGCGGACCAAGGCGAGCAGTACGTC. This sequence encodes CASSLADQGEQYV. This sequence joins TRBV11-2 and TRBJ2-7; D uncertain. Trimming removed 1 base from V and 6 bases from J, with 10 bases in between. The CDR3 is made up of 13 amino acids. Germline values: CDR1 SGHAT, CDR2 FQNNGV.

The chain has TRBV6-5 and TRBJ1-2; 10 bases fit TRBD1. The CDR3 runs 16 residues. CDR1 MNHEY and CDR2 SVGAGI come from the germline V gene. V gave up 4 bases and J gave up 0 bases; unmatched junction bases: 5. The CDR3 coding sequence is TGTGCCAGCAGTTCACCAGGGACAGGGGCTAACTATGGCTACACCTTC. This translates into CASSSPGTGANYGYTF.

This clonotype was counted a few times. The gene calls are TRBV6-2 or TRBV6-3 and TRBJ2-2; D is unclear. This CDR3 is built from 19 residues. CDR1 MNHEY and CDR2 SVGEGT come from the germline V gene. The V end was cut by 2 bases, the J end by 0 bases, with 19 bases between. The CDR3, as DNA: TGTGCCAGCAGTTACATTGCGAGACAACCTTATTCGAACACCGGGGAGCTGTTTTTT. Its translation is CASSYIARQPYSNTGELFF.

This chain links TRBV4-1 with TRBJ1-2; D is possibly TRBD1 (5 bases). V was clipped by 2 bases and J by 5 bases, with 21 bases between them. The CDR3 has 17 amino acids. Germline values: CDR1 MGHRA, CDR2 YSYEKL. This CDR3 reads CASSQHPPGRAPYGYTF. The CDR3 DNA follows: TGCGCCAGCAGCCAACACCCCCCTGGCAGGGCACCGTATGGCTACACCTTC.